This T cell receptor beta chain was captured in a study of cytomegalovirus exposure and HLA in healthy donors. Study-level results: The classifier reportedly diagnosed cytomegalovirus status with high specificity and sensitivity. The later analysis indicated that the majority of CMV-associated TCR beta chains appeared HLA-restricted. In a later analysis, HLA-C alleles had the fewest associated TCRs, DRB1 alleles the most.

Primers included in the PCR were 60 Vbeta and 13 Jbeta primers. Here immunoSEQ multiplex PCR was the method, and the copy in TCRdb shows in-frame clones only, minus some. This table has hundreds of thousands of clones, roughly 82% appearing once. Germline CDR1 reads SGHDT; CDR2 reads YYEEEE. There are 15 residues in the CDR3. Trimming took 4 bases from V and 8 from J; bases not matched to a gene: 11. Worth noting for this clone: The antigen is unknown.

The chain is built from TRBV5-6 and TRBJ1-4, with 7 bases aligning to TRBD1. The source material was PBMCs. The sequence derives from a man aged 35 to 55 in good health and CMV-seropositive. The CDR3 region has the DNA TGTGCCAGCAGCCTATCGGGACAGAATAGGGAAAAACTGTTTTTT. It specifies CASSLSGQNREKLFF.